The 18 T cell receptor beta chains given below trace back to one sample, sequenced in a study of T cells after yellow fever vaccination. TCRdb re-analysed the 5' RACE reads in MiXCR, keeping a single row per CDR3 protein. Altogether approximately 600,000 distinct CDR3 sequences are present, over 9% being singletons, with the ten largest covering under 15%. Sequencing used PBMCs, obtained on the day of the yellow fever booster vaccination. These receptors were collected from a man under 40 who received the YFV17D yellow fever vaccine.

This clonotype was seen only a few times. V is TRBV30 and J is TRBJ2-3, with 8 nucleotides matching TRBD2. In germline, CDR1 is GTSNPN, CDR2 SVGIG (reference sequence). The CDR3 is 13 residues long. The ends lost 2 bases at V and 6 bases at J; junction bases unmatched: 4. This chain's CDR3 is CAWSPGGSDTQYF. CDR3 DNA: TGTGCCTGGAGTCCGGGAGGGAGCGATACGCAGTATTTT.

V is TRBV6-5 and J is TRBJ2-7, with 7 positions matching TRBD2. V shed 0 bases, J shed 6 bases, and the junction held 2 bases outside the gene matches. The CDR3 length is 13 residues. Germline CDR1 is MNHEY and CDR2 is SVGAGI. The CDR3 nucleotides are TGTGCCAGCAGTTACTCGGGGGGGGGCGAGCAGTACTTC. This gives the protein CASSYSGGGEQYF.

The genes are TRBV19 and TRBJ1-2; D not certain. V was clipped by 8 bases and J by 2 bases, with 9 bases between them. Germline-derived CDR1 and CDR2 are LNHDA and SQIVND (reference sequence). CDR3 length: 12 residues. In DNA, the CDR3 is TGTGCCAGTTTAAATCCCAACTATGGCTACACCTTC. Protein product: CASLNPNYGYTF.

The chain carries TRBV5-4 and TRBJ2-7; a possible D gene is TRBD2 (6 bases). CDR3 size: 15 residues. Germline lookup yields CDR1 SGHNT and CDR2 YYREEE (reference sequence). V was clipped by 0 bases and J by 0 bases, with 10 bases between them. The DNA of the CDR3 is TGTGCCAGCAGCTTGGTACGGGAGAGCTCCTACGAGCAGTACTTC. Amino acid sequence: CASSLVRESSYEQYF.

This chain links TRBV20-1 with TRBJ2-7, with a possible D match to TRBD2 (5 bases). The CDR3 is made up of 15 amino acids. Germline V gives CDR1 DFQATT, CDR2 SNEGSKA (reference sequence). Trimming took off 6 bases at V and 0 bases at J, with 18 bases between the two ends. This chain's CDR3 is CSATNPAASSYEQYF. The CDR3 DNA sequence: TGCAGTGCCACCAACCCAGCGGCAAGCTCCTACGAGCAGTACTTC.

This clonotype was seen only a few times. The V call is TRBV29-1, the J call TRBJ2-7, with D perhaps matching TRBD2 (6 bases). This CDR3 comprises 14 residues. Trimming removed 5 bases at V and 4 bases at J, with 18 bases between. The germline CDR1 and CDR2 sequences are SQVTM and ANQGSEA. CDR3 sequence reads: CSVPTRDGGYEQYF. The CDR3 DNA is TGCAGCGTTCCTACCAGGGACGGGGGATACGAGCAGTACTTC.

This clonotype occurred a few times. The gene calls are TRBV4-3 and TRBJ1-1; D is unresolved. Between the trimmed V and J ends, which lost 0 bases and 6 bases, there was a span of 14 bases. The V gene's germline CDR1 is LGHNA and CDR2 YSLEER. The CDR3 sequence is 15 residues long. The CDR3 region has the DNA TGCGCCAGCAGCCAAGATCTTGCCGAGGGAGCTGAAGCTTTCTTT. This codes for CASSQDLAEGAEAFF.

The rearrangement uses TRBV18 and TRBJ1-5; possible D gene TRBD1, 5 bases. Germline V gene lookup returns CDR1 KGHSH and CDR2 LQKENI. This CDR3 has 14 amino acids. Trimming removed 3 bases from V and 4 bases from J, with 10 bases in between. CDR3 in DNA: TGTGCCAGCTCACCGGGACGGCAGAATCAGCCCCAGCATTTT. Amino acid sequence: CASSPGRQNQPQHF.

This clonotype appeared once. The chain is built from TRBV11-2 and TRBJ1-2, with TRBD1 as a possible D gene (5 bases). The CDR3 is 18 residues long. Trimming removed 3 bases at V and 4 bases at J, with 24 bases between. Looked up from germline, CDR1 is SGHAT and CDR2 is FQNNGV. For the CDR3, the DNA is TGTGCCAGCAGCTTCGGATTAGGGACCTTAGTTGCAGTCTATGGCTACACCTTC. Translation: CASSFGLGTLVAVYGYTF.

V gene TRBV6-5 combines with J gene TRBJ2-3; the match to TRBD2 covers 8 bases. After removal of 0 bases from V and 1 base from J, the junction contained 6 bases not matched to a gene. The CDR3 is 17 residues long. From germline, CDR1 is MNHEY and CDR2 SVGAGI. The CDR3 DNA sequence: TGTGCCAGCAGTTACTCGCCCACTAGCGGCGGCACAGATACGCAGTATTTT. Protein sequence: CASSYSPTSGGTDTQYF.

The table lists this clonotype with a few counts. The chain is built from TRBV18 and TRBJ1-5; 7 bases fit TRBD1. CDR3 length: 13 amino acids. With V trimmed by 4 bases and J by 5 bases, 2 bases remained unmatched. The V gene's germline CDR1 is KGHSH and CDR2 LQKENI. CDR3 coding DNA: TGTGCCAGCTCACTACAGGGGTATCAGCCCCAGCATTTT. Its translation is CASSLQGYQPQHF.

The chain carries TRBV29-1 and TRBJ2-1; D might be TRBD1 (5 bases). Between the trimmed V and J ends, which lost 4 bases and 8 bases, there was a span of 12 bases. CDR3 size: 12 residues. CDR1 is SQVTM, CDR2 ANQGSEA, per germline. CDR3 residues: CSVGGLTDEQFF. CDR3 in DNA: TGCAGCGTTGGTGGTCTGACAGATGAGCAGTTCTTC.

Ten or more counts support this clonotype. The chain employs TRBV4-2 and TRBJ2-6; weak D call: TRBD2 (6 bases). V dropped 4 bases and J dropped 0 bases, with 19 bases sitting between them. Germline CDR1 is LGHNA and CDR2 is YNFKEQ. This CDR3 is built from 19 residues. As DNA, the CDR3 is TGTGCCAGCAGCCCTTTAACCGGGACTGCACCCTCTGGGGCCAACGTCCTGACTTTC. Translated: CASSPLTGTAPSGANVLTF.

This clonotype turned up a few times. This chain links TRBV12-3 or TRBV12-4 with TRBJ2-7; TRBD1 might be the D (5 bases). There are 16 residues in the CDR3. V was cut by 6 bases and J by 2 bases, with 20 bases left in between. The CDR3 here is CASRPLGTGYPYEQYF. CDR3 nucleotide sequence: TGTGCCAGCAGACCATTGGGTACAGGATACCCCTACGAGCAGTACTTC.

This clonotype was counted only a few times. The chain joins TRBV12-3 or TRBV12-4 to TRBJ2-1; the match to TRBD2 covers 12 bases. This CDR3 is built from 13 residues. The ends lost 5 bases at V and 10 bases at J; junction bases unmatched: 3. The CDR3 DNA reads TGTGCCAGCAGTCGACTAGCGGGAGAGGAGCAGTTCTTC. Translated: CASSRLAGEEQFF.

The rearrangement joins TRBV6-5 to TRBJ2-3; TRBD2 aligns across 13 bases. Looked up from germline, CDR1 is MNHEY and CDR2 is SVGAGI. V shed 0 bases and J 4 bases; nucleotides not matched to a gene: 7. The CDR3 consists of 18 residues. In nucleotides, the CDR3 is TGTGCCAGCAGTTACTCCCTTACTAGCGGGAGGGCCGCAGATACGCAGTATTTT. As protein: CASSYSLTSGRAADTQYF.

The rearrangement joins TRBV2 to TRBJ2-2; 9 bases are a match to TRBD2. The V gene end was trimmed by 7 bases and the J gene end by 6 bases; junction bases not matched to a gene: 9. Germline lookup yields CDR1 SNHLY and CDR2 FYNNEI. This CDR3 region has 15 residues. The DNA of the CDR3 is TGTGCCAGCATGAATGCGGGAGGGCTCGCCGGGGAGCTGTTTTTT. Amino acids: CASMNAGGLAGELFF.

This clonotype was recorded a few times. This sequence joins TRBV5-1 and TRBJ1-1; D not resolved. Trimming left V 0 bases short and J 8 bases short, with 20 bases between. The germline V gene has CDR1 SGHRS and CDR2 YFSETQ. The CDR3 has 16 residues. The CDR3 is CASSLASTASRGEAFF. CDR3 DNA sequence: TGCGCCAGCAGCTTGGCGTCTACGGCCTCACGGGGAGAAGCTTTCTTT.